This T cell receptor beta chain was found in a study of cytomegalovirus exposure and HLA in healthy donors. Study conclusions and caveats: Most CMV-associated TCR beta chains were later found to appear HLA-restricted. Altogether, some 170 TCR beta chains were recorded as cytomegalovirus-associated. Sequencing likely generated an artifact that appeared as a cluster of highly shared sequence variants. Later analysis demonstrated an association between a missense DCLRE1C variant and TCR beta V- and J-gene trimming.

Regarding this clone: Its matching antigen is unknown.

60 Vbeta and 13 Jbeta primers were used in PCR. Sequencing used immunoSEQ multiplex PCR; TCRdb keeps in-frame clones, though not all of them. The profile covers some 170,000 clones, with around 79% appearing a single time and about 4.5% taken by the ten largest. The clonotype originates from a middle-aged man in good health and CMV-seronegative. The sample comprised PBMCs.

CDR3 sequence reads: CSAPRRGEQFF. The CDR3 coding sequence is TGCAGTGCGCCTAGACGGGGTGAGCAGTTCTTC. This rearrangement joins TRBV20-1 to TRBJ2-1, with D perhaps matching TRBD2 (5 bases). V was clipped by 6 bases and J by 9 bases, with 12 bases between them. Per germline, CDR1 DFQATT and CDR2 SNEGSKA (reference sequence). CDR3 length equals 11 residues.